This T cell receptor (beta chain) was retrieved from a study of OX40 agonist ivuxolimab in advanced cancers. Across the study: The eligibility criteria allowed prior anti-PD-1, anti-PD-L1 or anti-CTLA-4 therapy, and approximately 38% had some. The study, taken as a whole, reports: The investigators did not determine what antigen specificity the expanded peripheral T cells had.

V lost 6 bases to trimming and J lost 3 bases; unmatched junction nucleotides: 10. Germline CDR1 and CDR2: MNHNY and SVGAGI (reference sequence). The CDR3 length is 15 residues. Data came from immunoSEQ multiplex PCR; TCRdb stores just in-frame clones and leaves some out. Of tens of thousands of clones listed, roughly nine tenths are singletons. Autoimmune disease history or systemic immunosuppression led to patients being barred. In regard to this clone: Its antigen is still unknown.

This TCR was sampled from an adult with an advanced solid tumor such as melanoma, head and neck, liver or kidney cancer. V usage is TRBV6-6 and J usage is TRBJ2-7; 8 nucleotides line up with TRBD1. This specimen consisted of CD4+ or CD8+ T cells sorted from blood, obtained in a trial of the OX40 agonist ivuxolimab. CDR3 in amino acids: CASRSGTGNLYEQYF. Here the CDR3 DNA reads TGTGCCAGCAGATCCGGGACAGGAAACCTCTACGAGCAGTACTTC.